This entry lists 23 T cell receptor beta chains sequenced from one sample in a study of T cell changes during pregnancy in multiple sclerosis. Method: immunoSEQ multiplex PCR; TCRdb's copy keeps in-frame clones and lacks some. The table lists about 39,000 clones, almost 95% of them singletons. The material was CD4+ T cells from peripheral blood mononuclear cells, obtained after pregnancy. These TCRs come from a female donor with multiple sclerosis, enrolled in a pregnancy study.

The gene calls are TRBV19 and TRBJ2-1, with 7 bases that match TRBD2. The CDR3 sequence is 18 residues long. The V gene end was trimmed by 10 bases and the J gene end by 9 bases; junction bases not matched to a gene: 27. Germline CDR1 is LNHDA and CDR2 is SQIVND (reference sequence). This CDR3 reads CATCPLFRVAGSFGEQFF. CDR3 nucleotide sequence: TGTGCCACTTGCCCTCTCTTCAGGGTAGCGGGTTCCTTTGGTGAGCAGTTCTTC.

This clone has just one count. V is TRBV7-8 and J is TRBJ2-1; possible D gene TRBD2, 7 bases. This CDR3 is built from 16 residues. Germline CDR1 SGHVS, CDR2 FQNEAQ. V dropped 1 base and J dropped 8 bases, with 18 bases sitting between them. In DNA form, the CDR3 reads TGTGCCAGCAGCTTAGGTCTGGGGGGGCTCCCCTATGAGCAGTTCTTC. Its translation is CASSLGLGGLPYEQFF.

The V call is TRBV2, the J call TRBJ1-5; 11 bases are a match to TRBD1. The CDR3 runs 15 residues. V lost 6 bases to trimming and J lost 6 bases; unmatched junction nucleotides: 7. The germline V gene encodes CDR1 SNHLY and CDR2 FYNNEI. CDR3 sequence: CASSVGQGVFQPQHF. CDR3 sequence (DNA): TGTGCCAGCAGCGTGGGACAGGGGGTTTTTCAGCCCCAGCATTTT.

This clone came up once. The chain carries TRBV7-8 and TRBJ2-7, with TRBD1 matching over 11 bases. CDR1 is SGHVS and CDR2 is FQNEAQ in the germline V gene. CDR3 size: 14 residues. V trimming: 6 bases; J trimming: 5 bases; junction bases outside the gene matches: 6. Written as DNA, the CDR3 is TGTGCCAGCAGACCGGACAGGGGGCTCGACGAGCAGTACTTC. This gives the protein CASRPDRGLDEQYF.

This chain links TRBV29-1 with TRBJ1-5; 10 nucleotides match TRBD1. The V gene end was trimmed by 6 bases and the J gene end by 2 bases; junction bases not matched to a gene: 7. The CDR3 loop spans 15 amino acids. Germline-derived CDR1 and CDR2 are SQVTM and ANQGSEA. In DNA, the CDR3 is TGCAGCGTGTCGACAGGGGGCCTCGGCAATCAGCCCCAGCATTTT. This sequence encodes CSVSTGGLGNQPQHF.

This chain connects TRBV19 to TRBJ1-1, with TRBD1 matching 7 bases. CDR1 is LNHDA, CDR2 SQIVND, per germline (reference sequence). V lost 5 bases, J lost 6 bases, and 12 bases stayed unmatched. CDR3 length: 15 residues. CDR3: CASSPFGQEFPEAFF. CDR3 sequence (DNA): TGTGCCAGTAGTCCGTTTGGACAGGAGTTCCCTGAAGCTTTCTTT. Complete variable domain (other parts from reference TRBV19 and TRBJ1-1): DGGITQSPKYLFRKEGQNVTLSCEQNLNHDAMYWYRQDPGQGLRLIYYSQIVNDFQKGDIAEGYSVSREKKESFPLTVTSAQKNPTAFYLCASSPFGQEFPEAFFGQGTRLTVV.

This chain uses TRBV5-1 with TRBJ2-5; 12 nucleotides agree with TRBD2. CDR1 is SGHRS, CDR2 YFSETQ, per germline. V trimming: 0 bases; J trimming: 4 bases; junction bases outside the gene matches: 4. CDR3 length: 16 residues. The CDR3, as DNA: TGCGCCAGCAGCTTGGGACTAGCGGGGGCCGCAGAGACCCAGTACTTC. It is translated as CASSLGLAGAAETQYF. The full variable domain, completed using reference TRBV5-1 and TRBJ2-5, is KAGVTQTPRYLIKTRGQQVTLSCSPISGHRSVSWYQQTPGQGLQFLFEYFSETQRNKGNFPGRFSGRQFSNSRSEMNVSTLELGDSALYLCASSLGLAGAAETQYFGPGTRLLVL.

This clone was counted a single time. The rearrangement uses TRBV7-8 and TRBJ2-5; a weak D match, TRBD2 (5 bases). Trimming removed 6 bases at V and 1 base at J, with 9 bases between. This CDR3 has 13 amino acids. Germline V gene data show CDR1 as SGHVS and CDR2 as FQNEAQ. CDR3 region: CASSRTFQETQYF. CDR3 coding DNA: TGTGCCAGCAGTCGGACTTTCCAAGAGACCCAGTACTTC.

The table lists this clone with a count of one. The V and J genes are TRBV11-2 and TRBJ1-4, with D perhaps TRBD1 (6 bases). CDR1 and CDR2 (germline): SGHAT, FQNNGV. V lost 4 bases to trimming and J lost 0 bases, with 18 bases between them. The CDR3 runs 18 residues. The CDR3 reads CASSSRGSLFATNEKLFF. CDR3 coding DNA: TGTGCCAGCAGCTCCAGGGGCTCCCTCTTTGCAACTAATGAAAAACTGTTTTTT.

This rearrangement joins TRBV7-8 to TRBJ2-6; 7 nucleotides agree with TRBD1. Germline values: CDR1 SGHVS, CDR2 FQNEAQ. The trim removed 1 base at V and 0 bases at J, leaving 9 bases unmatched. There are 19 residues in the CDR3. CDR3 protein: CASSLEGGLHPSGANVLTF. Written as DNA, the CDR3 is TGTGCCAGCAGCTTAGAAGGGGGCCTACACCCCTCTGGGGCCAACGTCCTGACTTTC.

The chain links TRBV2 to TRBJ2-3, with a possible D match to TRBD2 (6 bases). V was pared by 7 bases and J by 4 bases, with 15 bases between. CDR1 is SNHLY and CDR2 is FYNNEI in the germline V gene. The CDR3 loop spans 14 amino acids. The CDR3, as DNA: TGTGCCAGCAAGGCGGGGATCACTTCAGATACGCAGTATTTT. Translating gives CASKAGITSDTQYF. The complete variable domain, with remaining parts taken from reference TRBV2 and TRBJ2-3, reads EPEVTQTPSHQVTQMGQEVILRCVPISNHLYFYWYRQILGQKVEFLVSFYNNEISEKSEIFDDQFSVERPDGSNFTLKIRSTKLEDSAMYFCASKAGITSDTQYFGPGTRLTVL.

For the CDR3, the DNA is TGTGCCAGCAGCTTGACAGGGGTCGATCAGCCCCAGCATTTT. Encoded protein: CASSLTGVDQPQHF. The J gene is TRBJ1-5, the V gene TRBV5-6; 7 bases match TRBD1. J gave up 5 bases and V 1 base, and 3 bases lay outside the gene matches. CDR3 size: 14 residues. The germline V gene has CDR1 SGHDT and CDR2 YYEEEE.

The V call is TRBV4-1, the J call TRBJ2-5, with 12 bases identical to TRBD2. Germline CDR1 reads MGHRA; CDR2 reads YSYEKL. V was pared by 5 bases and J by 4 bases, with 5 bases of the junction left unmatched. The CDR3 runs 15 residues. CDR3 loop: CASSTRTSGVETQYF. The CDR3 DNA sequence: TGCGCCAGCAGCACCCGGACTAGCGGGGTAGAGACCCAGTACTTC.

V and J are TRBV19 and TRBJ2-1; 8 bases align to TRBD2. The CDR3 is 16 amino acids. The germline V gene encodes CDR1 LNHDA and CDR2 SQIVND (reference sequence). V shed 4 bases and J 7 bases; nucleotides not matched to a gene: 12. CDR3 bases: TGTGCCAGTAGTAAATCGGGGGGGCCAGTCGTTAATGAGCAGTTCTTC. Its translation: CASSKSGGPVVNEQFF.

The chain recombines TRBV5-8 with TRBJ1-4; 11 bases map to TRBD1. V was pared by 3 bases and J by 8 bases, with 3 bases of the junction left unmatched. Germline V gene data show CDR1 as SGHTS and CDR2 as YDEGEE. This CDR3 is built from 14 residues. The CDR3 loop reads CASSSGQGEEKLFF. The DNA of the CDR3 is TGTGCCAGCAGCTCGGGACAGGGGGAGGAAAAACTGTTTTTT.

The rearrangement joins TRBV29-1 to TRBJ2-7; TRBD2 aligns across 13 bases. With V trimmed by 6 bases and J by 6 bases, 8 bases remained unmatched. The CDR3 has 14 amino acids. Per germline, CDR1 SQVTM and CDR2 ANQGSEA. CDR3 amino acids: CSVAPGLAGFEQYF. CDR3 nucleotides: TGCAGCGTGGCGCCGGGACTAGCGGGGTTCGAGCAGTACTTC.

The V gene is TRBV9, the J gene TRBJ2-6; TRBD1 aligns across 7 bases. V gave up 6 bases and J gave up 0 bases; unmatched junction bases: 6. The CDR3 runs 16 residues. Germline CDR1 SGDLS, CDR2 YYNGEE. In DNA form, the CDR3 reads TGTGCCAGCACCGGGACAGCCGGCTCTGGGGCCAACGTCCTGACTTTC. It is translated as CASTGTAGSGANVLTF.

This chain connects TRBV5-6 to TRBJ1-4; tentative D call: TRBD1 (5 bases). CDR1 is SGHDT, CDR2 YYEEEE, per germline. The CDR3 runs 16 residues. Trimming took 2 bases from V and 3 from J, leaving 14 bases between them. CDR3 bases: TGTGCCAGCAGCTTTAGGACACTAGCACCTAATGAAAAACTGTTTTTT. As protein: CASSFRTLAPNEKLFF.

The gene calls are TRBV7-3 and TRBJ2-3; D is possibly TRBD1 (6 bases). The CDR3 consists of 12 residues. Looked up from germline, CDR1 is SGHTA and CDR2 is FQGTGA. The V end lost 8 bases, the J end lost 5 bases, and 11 bases lay between the germline ends. The CDR3 sequence: CASGTGQDTQYF. In DNA, the CDR3 is TGTGCCAGCGGAACAGGGCAAGATACGCAGTATTTT.

The rearrangement uses TRBV9 and TRBJ2-7; TRBD2 agrees at 16 bases. The CDR3 extends over 17 amino acids. CDR1 is SGDLS, CDR2 YYNGEE, per germline. V lost 4 bases to trimming and J lost 2 bases; unmatched junction nucleotides: 6. CDR3 in amino acids: CASSPPGLAGGTYEQYF. DNA of the CDR3: TGTGCCAGCAGCCCCCCGGGACTAGCGGGGGGGACCTACGAGCAGTACTTC.

This clone turned up a few times. The chain combines TRBV6-5 with TRBJ1-5; D is undetermined. Trimming removed 6 bases at V and 7 bases at J, with 13 bases between. Germline values: CDR1 MNHEY, CDR2 SVGAGI. The CDR3 is made up of 13 amino acids. This chain's CDR3 is CASSSEEGQPQHF. DNA of the CDR3: TGTGCCAGCAGCTCAGAGGAGGGACAGCCCCAGCATTTT.

The chain recombines TRBV2 with TRBJ1-5, with D hard to call. V gave up 3 bases and J gave up 9 bases, with 18 bases separating them. The germline CDR1 and CDR2 sequences are SNHLY and FYNNEI. This CDR3 comprises 15 residues. DNA for the CDR3: TGTGCCAGCAGTGACGAAGGGTTTCAGGCGGGGCCCCAGCATTTT. Translating it yields CASSDEGFQAGPQHF.

The gene calls are TRBV5-1 and TRBJ2-3; 9 nucleotides line up with TRBD2. Germline V lookup: CDR1 SGHRS, CDR2 YFSETQ. The CDR3 covers 18 residues. V was pared by 0 bases and J by 4 bases, with 12 bases of the junction left unmatched. CDR3 coding DNA: TGCGCCAGCAGCTTGGCCACACTAGCGGGTTCCCGGGCAGATACGCAGTATTTT. Residues: CASSLATLAGSRADTQYF.